This entry lists 20 T cell receptor beta chains sequenced from one sample in a study of blood T cell repertoires in COVID-19. The assay was immunoSEQ multiplex PCR, and TCRdb's table has in-frame clones only and misses some. The sample contains fewer than 150,000 clones, roughly 80% of which appear only once. Sequencing used peripheral blood. Receptors originate from a woman aged 30 to 39 who had recovered from COVID-19.

The chain employs TRBV4-1 and TRBJ1-1; TRBD1 matches at 7 bases. The CDR3 consists of 14 residues. Unmatched junction bases numbered 1, after V lost 3 bases and J lost 0 bases. Germline loops: CDR1 MGHRA, CDR2 YSYEKL. Here the CDR3 reads CASSQTGMNTEAFF. DNA for the CDR3: TGCGCCAGCAGCCAGACAGGGATGAACACTGAAGCTTTCTTT.

This clone was counted only a few times. The chain recombines TRBV3-1 (or the pseudogene TRBV3-2) with TRBJ1-3, with D hard to call. Germline CDR1 is LGHDT and CDR2 is YNNKEL (reference sequence). Between the trimmed V and J ends, which lost 3 bases and 8 bases, there was a span of 5 bases. There are 11 residues in the CDR3. The CDR3 nucleotides are TGTGCCAGCAGCCACGGAGACACCATATATTTT. It encodes CASSHGDTIYF.

The chain employs TRBV5-1 and TRBJ1-4, with TRBD1 as a possible D gene (5 bases). Germline V CDR1 and CDR2: SGHRS, YFSETQ. V was clipped by 3 bases and J by 8 bases, with 17 bases between them. This CDR3 has 15 amino acids. The CDR3 is CASSSSGSPGEKLFF. DNA of the CDR3: TGCGCCAGCAGCTCTTCCGGTTCCCCAGGGGAAAAACTGTTTTTT.

The chain carries TRBV6-5 and TRBJ2-7; 10 bases map to TRBD1. The germline CDR1 and CDR2 sequences are MNHEY and SVGAGI. CDR3 length: 15 amino acids. V dropped 5 bases and J dropped 5; count of bases not matched to a gene: 9. The CDR3, as DNA: TGTGCCAGCAGTCCCCGGACAGGGGGGATCCACGAGCAGTACTTC. This codes for CASSPRTGGIHEQYF.

The J gene is TRBJ2-5, the V gene TRBV5-1, with 7 bases matching TRBD2. J was trimmed by 5 bases and V by 4 bases; bases with no gene match: 5. This CDR3 region has 13 residues. Per the germline V gene, CDR1 is SGHRS and CDR2 is YFSETQ. CDR3 sequence reads: CASSGGLGETQYF. Here the CDR3 DNA reads TGCGCCAGCAGCGGAGGACTAGGGGAGACCCAGTACTTC.

The chain couples TRBV19 to TRBJ2-1, with D maybe TRBD2 (5 bases). This CDR3 region has 15 residues. V was cut by 7 bases and J by 0 bases, with 13 bases left in between. Germline V lookup: CDR1 LNHDA, CDR2 SQIVND (reference sequence). The CDR3: CASNRGRSSYNEQFF. The CDR3 coding sequence is TGTGCCAGTAATCGGGGAAGAAGCTCCTACAATGAGCAGTTCTTC.

The CDR3: CASGLSGVSEQFF. CDR3 DNA sequence: TGTGCTAGTGGTTTATCAGGGGTGAGTGAGCAGTTCTTC. The chain couples TRBV12-5 to TRBJ2-1, with D possibly matching TRBD1 (6 bases). This CDR3 contains 13 residues. The germline V and J ends were trimmed by 3 bases and 9 bases, with 12 bases remaining between them. CDR1 is LGHNT and CDR2 is FRNRAP in the germline V gene. Drawing the rest from reference TRBV12-5 and TRBJ2-1, the complete variable domain is DARVTQTPRHKVTEMGQEVTMRCQPILGHNTVFWYRQTMMQGLELLAYFRNRAPLDDSGMPKDRFSAEMPDATLATLKIQPSEPRDSAVYFCASGLSGVSEQFFGPGTRLTVL.

In this sample, this clone turned up a few times. The rearrangement links TRBV21-1 to TRBJ1-2; the D call of TRBD1 is as the table states it, not checked on the DNA. TRBV21-1 corresponds to a pseudogene. The CDR3 contains 13 residues. CDR3: CASSPTGGNGYTF. CDR3 nucleotides: TGTGCCAGCAGCCCGACAGGGGGCAATGGCTACACCTTC.

This clone was picked up one time. The rearrangement uses TRBV9 and TRBJ2-1; 14 positions match TRBD2. CDR3 length equals 18 residues. V gave up 0 bases and J gave up 0 bases; unmatched junction bases: 2. Germline CDR1 reads SGDLS; CDR2 reads YYNGEE. The CDR3 nucleotides read TGTGCCAGCAGCGTAGGGACTAGCGGGGGGAGCTCCTACAATGAGCAGTTCTTC. Translation gives CASSVGTSGGSSYNEQFF.

The chain recombines TRBV7-6 with TRBJ2-3, with 7 bases fitting TRBD2. Germline lookup yields CDR1 SGHVS and CDR2 FNYEAQ. The CDR3 covers 16 residues. The V segment lost 2 bases and the J segment 2 bases; nucleotides outside the gene matches: 7. The CDR3 is CASSLRGGGNTDTQYF. CDR3 in DNA: TGTGCCAGCAGCTTACGGGGCGGGGGAAACACAGATACGCAGTATTTT.

The V gene is TRBV15, the J gene TRBJ2-1, with D maybe TRBD2 (5 bases). CDR3 size: 15 residues. The V and J ends lost 0 bases and 5 bases respectively, with 11 bases between them. Germline values: CDR1 LNHNV, CDR2 YYDKDF (reference sequence). CDR3: CATSRDGLAHNEQFF. CDR3 in DNA: TGTGCCACCAGCAGAGATGGCCTAGCTCACAATGAGCAGTTCTTC.

The chain couples TRBV30 to TRBJ1-1; TRBD1 matches at 8 bases. Germline V lookup: CDR1 GTSNPN, CDR2 SVGIG (reference sequence). The CDR3 spans 16 residues. After removal of 3 bases from V and 0 bases from J, the junction contained 9 bases not matched to a gene. CDR3 nucleotides: TGTGCCTGGAGGAATTCCAGGGGGCGAGTGAACACTGAAGCTTTCTTT. Protein: CAWRNSRGRVNTEAFF.

This chain links TRBV28 with TRBJ1-2; D call uncertain. Germline CDR1 is MDHEN and CDR2 is SYDVKM. CDR3 length: 14 residues. With 4 bases removed from V and 8 bases from J, the gap between germline ends came to 17 bases. The CDR3 sequence is CASSSQASSRGYTF. The CDR3 DNA reads TGTGCCAGCAGTTCTCAGGCCTCCTCGAGAGGCTACACCTTC.

This clone came up once. The chain combines TRBV12-2 with TRBJ1-2; TRBD1 reflects the table's D call only, with no check against the DNA. TRBV12-2 is marked as a pseudogene. The CDR3 is 14 amino acids. CDR3 loop: CASRCPIGTDGYTF. The CDR3, as DNA: TGTGCAAGTCGCTGTCCGATAGGGACAGATGGCTACACCTTC.

The rearrangement links TRBV3-1 (or the pseudogene TRBV3-2) to TRBJ2-2; 8 bases map to TRBD1. V dropped 6 bases and J dropped 5; count of bases not matched to a gene: 8. The CDR3 has 15 residues. From germline, CDR1 is LGHDT and CDR2 YNNKEL (reference sequence). Written as DNA, the CDR3 is TGTGCCAGCAGGTTCCGGGACAGGAGAACCGGGGAGCTGTTTTTT. Protein sequence: CASRFRDRRTGELFF.

The chain couples TRBV4-1 to TRBJ1-5, with no clear D. The CDR3 has 13 amino acids. V lost 0 bases to trimming and J lost 6 bases, with 6 bases between them. Germline V gene sequence: CDR1 MGHRA, CDR2 YSYEKL. The CDR3: CASSQDLFQPQHF. In nucleotides, the CDR3 is TGCGCCAGCAGCCAAGATCTTTTTCAGCCCCAGCATTTT.

The chain links TRBV11-2 to TRBJ1-2; D gene uncertain. The CDR3 sequence is 13 residues long. V dropped 5 bases and J dropped 8 bases, with 15 bases sitting between them. Germline-derived CDR1 and CDR2 are SGHAT and FQNNGV. The CDR3 protein is CASSPREGSGYTF. CDR3 nucleotides: TGTGCCAGCAGCCCTCGTGAGGGATCAGGCTACACCTTC.

This rearrangement joins TRBV27 to TRBJ1-1; D is ambiguous. The CDR3 length is 14 residues. V was cut by 2 bases and J by 2 bases, with 9 bases left in between. Per germline, CDR1 MNHEY and CDR2 SMNVEV (reference sequence). CDR3 DNA sequence: TGTGCCAGCAGTTTAGGTCGGGTTAACACTGAAGCTTTCTTT. Protein product: CASSLGRVNTEAFF.

The count of this clone is one. V and J are TRBV2 and TRBJ2-3; D is unresolved. The CDR3 has 15 residues. CDR1 and CDR2 from the germline V gene are SNHLY and FYNNEI. Trimming left V 5 bases short and J 0 bases short, with 12 bases between. This chain's CDR3 is CASSPGWKSTDTQYF. The DNA for the CDR3 is TGTGCCAGCAGTCCAGGATGGAAAAGCACAGATACGCAGTATTTT. Combining the CDR3 with reference TRBV2 and TRBJ2-3 gives the whole variable domain EPEVTQTPSHQVTQMGQEVILRCVPISNHLYFYWYRQILGQKVEFLVSFYNNEISEKSEIFDDQFSVERPDGSNFTLKIRSTKLEDSAMYFCASSPGWKSTDTQYFGPGTRLTVL.

The V call is TRBV27, the J call TRBJ1-2; 8 nucleotides line up with TRBD1. CDR1 MNHEY and CDR2 SMNVEV come from the germline V gene (reference sequence). The CDR3 has 15 residues. Losses at the gene ends were 5 bases for V and 4 bases for J; bases not matched to a gene: 9. As DNA, the CDR3 is TGTGCCAGCAGTCCCCAGGACAGGGTAGGCTATGGCTACACCTTC. It is translated as CASSPQDRVGYGYTF.